What follows are 13 T cell receptor beta chains derived from one specimen sequenced in a study of CD8 T cells in ankylosing spondylitis. MiXCR, applied by TCRdb to the 5' RACE reads, yields one record per CDR3 protein. The repertoire holds about 130,000 distinct CDR3 sequences, with approximately 6.8% as singletons. Sequenced sample: blood, either unsorted or a sorted T cell fraction (not recorded which). The receptors originated from a male donor with ankylosing spondylitis or in good health (not recorded which).

The sample holds many counts of this clonotype. The chain couples TRBV9 to TRBJ2-1; TRBD2 matches at 15 bases. Germline-derived CDR1 and CDR2 are SGDLS and YYNGEE. The CDR3 runs 16 residues. Trimming took 3 bases from V and 9 from J; bases not matched to a gene: 7. This CDR3 is CASSGGLAGGYGEQFF. The CDR3 region has the DNA TGTGCCAGCAGCGGGGGACTAGCGGGAGGATACGGTGAGCAGTTCTTC.

This clonotype showed up many times. This chain links TRBV12-3 or TRBV12-4 with TRBJ1-5; weak D call: TRBD1 (6 bases). Trimming cost V 2 bases and J 2 bases, with 10 bases left between them. The CDR3 runs to 15 residues. The CDR3: CASSLSGHGNQPQHF. The DNA for the CDR3 is TGTGCCAGCAGTTTATCGGGACACGGCAATCAGCCCCAGCATTTT.

This clonotype occurred many times. J is TRBJ1-1 and V is TRBV7-2; D is unclear. Trimming took 2 bases from V and 0 from J, leaving 13 bases between them. Per the germline V gene, CDR1 is SGHTA and CDR2 is FQGNSA. The length of the CDR3 is 16 residues. DNA of the CDR3: TGTGCCAGCAGCTTATTCCCCTGGGCGGTGAACACTGAAGCTTTCTTT. Its protein is CASSLFPWAVNTEAFF.

The table lists this clonotype with many counts. The rearrangement joins TRBV11-2 to TRBJ2-3; 8 nucleotides align to TRBD2. Per germline, CDR1 SGHAT and CDR2 FQNNGV. The CDR3 extends over 14 amino acids. V lost 7 bases, J lost 6 bases, and 9 bases stayed unmatched. The CDR3 DNA follows: TGTGCCAGCAACAACGGGAGGGCCCCCGATACGCAGTATTTT. It translates to CASNNGRAPDTQYF.

The rearrangement links TRBV7-9 to TRBJ2-1, with a weak D call TRBD2 (6 bases). V gave up 7 bases and J gave up 7 bases, with 17 bases separating them. Germline V lookup: CDR1 SEHNR, CDR2 FQNEAQ (reference sequence). The CDR3 totals 14 residues. DNA of the CDR3: TGTGCCAGCATCAACCGGGACTTCGGAAATGAGCAGTTCTTC. Residues: CASINRDFGNEQFF.

This clonotype was observed at least ten times. The V gene is TRBV7-9, the J gene TRBJ1-1; D is possibly TRBD1 (5 bases). CDR3 length equals 15 residues. Germline CDR1 is SEHNR and CDR2 is FQNEAQ (reference sequence). With 5 bases removed from V and 1 base from J, the gap between germline ends came to 14 bases. The CDR3 DNA is TGTGCCAGCAGCCCACCGGGACGGCAGAACACTGAAGCTTTCTTT. Encoded protein: CASSPPGRQNTEAFF.

Concerning this clonotype itself: A much larger clone is a single base away; this may be a read error. The chain has TRBV5-1 and TRBJ1-2; D unclear. Germline CDR1 SGHRS, CDR2 YFSETQ. V lost 0 bases, J lost 5 bases, and 17 bases lay in between. This CDR3 has 16 residues. The CDR3 nucleotides read TGCGCCAGCAGCTTGGACGACAAGTCGGTGTGGTATGGCTACACCTTC. This codes for CASSLDDKSVWYGYTF. The whole variable domain, filled in from reference TRBV5-1 and TRBJ1-2, reads KAGVTQTPRYLIKTRGQQVTLSCSPISGHRSVSWYQQTPGQGLQFLFEYFSETQRNKGNFPGRFSGRQFSNSRSEMNVSTLELGDSALYLCASSLDDKSVWYGYTFGSGTRLTVV.

At least ten counts were recorded for this clonotype. V gene TRBV28 combines with J gene TRBJ1-1; D is uncertain. Germline V gene sequence: CDR1 MDHEN, CDR2 SYDVKM. V lost 6 bases and J 0 bases, leaving 11 bases between the germline ends. The CDR3 runs 14 residues. CDR3: CASRKYSLNTEAFF. The CDR3, as DNA: TGTGCCAGCAGGAAGTATTCCTTGAACACTGAAGCTTTCTTT. The full variable domain, rest sourced from reference TRBV28 and TRBJ1-1, is DVKVTQSSRYLVKRTGEKVFLECVQDMDHENMFWYRQDPGLGLRLIYFSYDVKMKEKGDIPEGYSVSREKKERFSLILESASTNQTSMYLCASRKYSLNTEAFFGQGTRLTVV.

This clonotype was observed at least ten times. The V call is TRBV29-1, the J call TRBJ2-7; D is ambiguous. CDR3 length equals 14 residues. With 4 bases removed from V and 0 bases from J, the gap between germline ends came to 13 bases. CDR1 SQVTM and CDR2 ANQGSEA come from the germline V gene. The CDR3 reads CSVVVALSSYEQYF. In nucleotides, the CDR3 is TGCAGCGTTGTCGTGGCGCTAAGCTCCTACGAGCAGTACTTC.

This clonotype was seen repeatedly, ten times or more. V is TRBV7-3 and J is TRBJ2-1; possible D gene TRBD2, 6 bases. The CDR3 extends over 12 amino acids. Germline V gene lookup returns CDR1 SGHTA and CDR2 FQGTGA. V gave up 6 bases and J gave up 13 bases, with 16 bases separating them. CDR3 loop: CASSLWGGTQFF. CDR3 nucleotides: TGTGCCAGCAGTCTTTGGGGCGGGACTCAGTTCTTC.

In its sample, this clonotype was seen many times. The CDR3 here is CASALGAGAKNIQYF. The DNA of the CDR3 is TGTGCCAGCGCCCTCGGGGCGGGGGCCAAAAACATTCAGTACTTC. The gene calls are TRBV7-8 and TRBJ2-4; possibly TRBD2 for D (6 bases). CDR1 SGHVS and CDR2 FQNEAQ come from the germline V gene. The CDR3 extends over 15 amino acids. The V end lost 8 bases, the J end lost 1 base, and 15 bases lay between the germline ends.

The chain links TRBV5-1 to TRBJ2-7, with a possible D match to TRBD2 (5 bases). CDR3 length equals 14 residues. The V gene's germline CDR1 is SGHRS and CDR2 YFSETQ. Trimming pared 4 bases from V and 6 bases from J, leaving 17 bases between. The CDR3 loop is CASSPPGERLEQYF. The CDR3, as DNA: TGCGCCAGCAGCCCGCCCGGTGAGCGGCTCGAGCAGTACTTC.

This clonotype appeared a few times. The V and J genes are TRBV5-1 and TRBJ2-5; 10 bases agree with TRBD2. This CDR3 has 16 residues. Germline loops: CDR1 SGHRS, CDR2 YFSETQ. The trim removed 3 bases at V and 2 bases at J, leaving 7 bases unmatched. The CDR3 DNA reads TGCGCCAGCAGCTCGGCTAGCGGGGGCTATCAAGAGACCCAGTACTTC. Protein sequence: CASSSASGGYQETQYF.